Reported below is one TCR beta chain. Its specificity is unknown. The entry originates in a study of siplizumab effects on memory and regulatory T cells. Notes on the study in general: Naive T cells seemed more diverse than memory cells; they also seemed major alloresponse contributors.

Per individual sample, 90,000 to 100,000 TCR templates were assayed. TCRdb keeps only in-frame clones here, not all; method: immunoSEQ multiplex PCR. The table lists more than 75,000 clones, roughly 96% of them singletons. The CDR3 is 15 amino acids. With 1 base removed from V and 0 bases from J, the gap between germline ends came to 10 bases. Germline CDR1 LGHNA, CDR2 YSLEER. The sequencing input was naive CD4+ T cells sorted from blood. The V call is TRBV4-3, the J call TRBJ2-7, with D perhaps matching TRBD2 (5 bases). This sequence was found in a human donor in good health. CDR3 DNA: TGCGCCAGCAGCCAAGTCCCCGGGGACTCCTACGAGCAGTACTTC. Its translation is CASSQVPGDSYEQYF.